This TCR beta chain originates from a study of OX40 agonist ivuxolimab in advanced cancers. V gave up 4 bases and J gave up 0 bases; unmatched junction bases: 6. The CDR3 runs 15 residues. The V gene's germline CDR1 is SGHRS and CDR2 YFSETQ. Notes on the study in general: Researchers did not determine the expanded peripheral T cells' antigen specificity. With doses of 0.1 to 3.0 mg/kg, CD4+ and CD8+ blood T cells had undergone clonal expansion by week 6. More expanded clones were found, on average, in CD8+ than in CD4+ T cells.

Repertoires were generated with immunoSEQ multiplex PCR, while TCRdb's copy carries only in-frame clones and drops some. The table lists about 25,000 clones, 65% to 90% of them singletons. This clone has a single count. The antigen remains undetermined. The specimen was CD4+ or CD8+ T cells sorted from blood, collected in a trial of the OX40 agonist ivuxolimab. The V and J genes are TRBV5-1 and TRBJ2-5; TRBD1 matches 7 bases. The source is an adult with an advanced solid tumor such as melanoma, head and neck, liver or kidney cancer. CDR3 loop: CASSTQGNHQETQYF. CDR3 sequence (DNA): TGCGCCAGCAGCACACAGGGGAACCACCAAGAGACCCAGTACTTC.